The source of this TCR beta chain is a study of T cell repertoires in cytomegalovirus infection. About the study: Recently identified HLA-C-restricted and well-studied HLA-B-restricted CMV epitopes were used. Based on public TCR beta signatures, there were indications of CMV infection and of a matching HLA type.

This clonotype has only a few counts. Its antigen is not identified. In TCRdb, the reads were re-called with MiXCR into one record per CDR3 protein. The profile shows roughly 920,000 distinct CDR3 sequences, 31% of them singletons. The germline V and J ends were trimmed by 4 bases and 6 bases, with 10 bases remaining between them. Germline V gene lookup returns CDR1 SGHVS and CDR2 FQNEAQ. This CDR3 is built from 12 residues. This specimen was cultured CD8+ T cells from PBMCs, taken from culture after CMV antigen stimulation. This TCR derives from a human donor in good health (CMV status not recorded). Some clones in this sample may be carry-over from other donors' samples. This chain joins TRBV7-8 and TRBJ2-7; D gene uncertain. This CDR3 reads CASSSLPLEQYF. CDR3 nucleotide sequence: TGTGCCAGCAGCTCCCTCCCGCTCGAGCAGTACTTC.